This T cell receptor beta chain stems from a study of T cell changes during pregnancy in multiple sclerosis. Germline CDR1 and CDR2: SNHLY and FYNNEI. CDR3 size: 13 residues. V lost 4 bases and J lost 0, with 6 bases in between. Assay: immunoSEQ multiplex PCR; the TCRdb copy retains only in-frame clones and omits some. Here the sample spans about 31,000 clones, about 87% being singletons. V gene TRBV2 combines with J gene TRBJ1-1; D remains unclear. The specimen was CD8+ T cells from peripheral blood mononuclear cells, collected before pregnancy. This TCR came from a female donor with multiple sclerosis, enrolled in a pregnancy study. The CDR3 DNA reads TGTGCCAGCAGTGCCGTAGTGAACACTGAAGCTTTCTTT. As protein: CASSAVVNTEAFF.